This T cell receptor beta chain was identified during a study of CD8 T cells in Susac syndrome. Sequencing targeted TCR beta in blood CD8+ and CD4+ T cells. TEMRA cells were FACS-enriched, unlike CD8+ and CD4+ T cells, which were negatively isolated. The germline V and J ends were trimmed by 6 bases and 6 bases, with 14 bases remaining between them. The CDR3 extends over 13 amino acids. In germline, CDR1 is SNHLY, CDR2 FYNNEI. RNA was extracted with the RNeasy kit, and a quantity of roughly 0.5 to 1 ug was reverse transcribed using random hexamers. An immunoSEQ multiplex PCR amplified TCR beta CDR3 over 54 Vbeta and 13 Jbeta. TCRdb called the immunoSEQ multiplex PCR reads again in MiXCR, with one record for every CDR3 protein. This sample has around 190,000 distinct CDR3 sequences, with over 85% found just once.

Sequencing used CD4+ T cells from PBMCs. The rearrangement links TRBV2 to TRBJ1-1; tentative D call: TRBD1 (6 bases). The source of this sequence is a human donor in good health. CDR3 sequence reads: CASRGQPKPEAFF. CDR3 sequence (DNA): TGTGCCAGCAGAGGACAGCCTAAACCTGAAGCTTTCTTT.